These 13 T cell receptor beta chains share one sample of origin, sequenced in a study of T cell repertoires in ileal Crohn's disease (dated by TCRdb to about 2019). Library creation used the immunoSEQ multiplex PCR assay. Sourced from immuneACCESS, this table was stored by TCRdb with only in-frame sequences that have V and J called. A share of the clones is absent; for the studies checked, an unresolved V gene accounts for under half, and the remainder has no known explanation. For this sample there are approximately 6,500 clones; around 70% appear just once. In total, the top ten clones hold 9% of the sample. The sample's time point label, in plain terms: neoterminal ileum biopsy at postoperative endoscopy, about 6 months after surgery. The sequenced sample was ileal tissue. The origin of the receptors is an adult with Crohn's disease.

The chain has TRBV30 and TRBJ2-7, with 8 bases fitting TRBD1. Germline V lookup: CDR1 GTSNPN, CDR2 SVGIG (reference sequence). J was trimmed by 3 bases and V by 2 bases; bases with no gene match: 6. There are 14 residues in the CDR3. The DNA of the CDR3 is TGTGCCTGGAGTCCAGGGGGCGGTAACTACGAGCAGTACTTC. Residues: CAWSPGGGNYEQYF.

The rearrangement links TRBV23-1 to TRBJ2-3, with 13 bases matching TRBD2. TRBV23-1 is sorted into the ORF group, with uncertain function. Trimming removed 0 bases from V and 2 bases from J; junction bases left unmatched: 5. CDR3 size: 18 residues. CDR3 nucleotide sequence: TGCGCCAGCAGTCAATCCCCGGGACTAGCGGGGATCACAGATACGCAGTATTTT. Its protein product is CASSQSPGLAGITDTQYF.

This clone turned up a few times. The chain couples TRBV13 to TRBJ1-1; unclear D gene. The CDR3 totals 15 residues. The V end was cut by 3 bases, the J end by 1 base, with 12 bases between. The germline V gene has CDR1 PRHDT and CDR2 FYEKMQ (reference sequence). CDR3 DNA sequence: TGTGCCAGCAGCTTCCCCACGGGAGGGAACACTGAAGCTTTCTTT. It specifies CASSFPTGGNTEAFF. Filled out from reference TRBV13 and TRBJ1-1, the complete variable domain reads AAGVIQSPRHLIKEKRETATLKCYPIPRHDTVYWYQQGPGQDPQFLISFYEKMQSDKGSIPDRFSAQQFSDYHSELNMSSLELGDSALYFCASSFPTGGNTEAFFGQGTRLTVV.

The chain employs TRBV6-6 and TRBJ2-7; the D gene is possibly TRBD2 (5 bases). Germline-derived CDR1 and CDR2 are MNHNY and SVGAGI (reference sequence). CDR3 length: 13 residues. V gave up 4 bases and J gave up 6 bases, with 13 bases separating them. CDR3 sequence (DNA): TGTGCCAGCAGTTCCTCTCGAGGGTTCGAGCAGTACTTC. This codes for CASSSSRGFEQYF.

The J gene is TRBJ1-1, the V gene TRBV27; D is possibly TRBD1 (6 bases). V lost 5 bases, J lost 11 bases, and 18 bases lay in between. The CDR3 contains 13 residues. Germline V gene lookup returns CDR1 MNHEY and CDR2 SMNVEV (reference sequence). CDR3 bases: TGTGCCAGCAGTGCGGACAGAGCCCAAAAGGCTTTCTTT. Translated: CASSADRAQKAFF.

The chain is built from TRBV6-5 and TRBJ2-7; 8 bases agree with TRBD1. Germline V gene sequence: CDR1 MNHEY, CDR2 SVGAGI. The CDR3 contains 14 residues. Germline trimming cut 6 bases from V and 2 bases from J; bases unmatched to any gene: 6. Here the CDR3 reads CASRSGQGAYEQYF. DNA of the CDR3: TGTGCCAGCAGATCCGGACAGGGCGCCTACGAGCAGTACTTC.

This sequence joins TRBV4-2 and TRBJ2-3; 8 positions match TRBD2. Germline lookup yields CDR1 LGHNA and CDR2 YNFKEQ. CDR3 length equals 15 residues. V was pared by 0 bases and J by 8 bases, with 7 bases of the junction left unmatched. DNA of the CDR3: TGTGCCAGCAGCCAAGATCTAAGAGCGGGGGCTACGCAGTATTTT. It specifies CASSQDLRAGATQYF.

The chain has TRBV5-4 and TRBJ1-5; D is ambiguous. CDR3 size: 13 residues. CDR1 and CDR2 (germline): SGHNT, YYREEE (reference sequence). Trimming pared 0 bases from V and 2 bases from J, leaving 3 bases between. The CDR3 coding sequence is TGTGCCAGCAGCTTGGCGGGCAATCAGCCCCAGCATTTT. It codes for CASSLAGNQPQHF.

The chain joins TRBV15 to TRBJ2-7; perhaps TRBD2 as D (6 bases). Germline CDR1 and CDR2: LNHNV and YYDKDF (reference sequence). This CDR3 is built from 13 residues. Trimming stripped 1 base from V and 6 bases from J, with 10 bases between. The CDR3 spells CATSRVASAEQYF. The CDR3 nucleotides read TGTGCCACCAGCAGAGTTGCTAGCGCCGAGCAGTACTTC. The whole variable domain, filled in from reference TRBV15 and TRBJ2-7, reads DAMVIQNPRYQVTQFGKPVTLSCSQTLNHNVMYWYQQKSSQAPKLLFHYYDKDFNNEADTPDNFQSRRPNTSFCFLDIRSPGLGDTAMYLCATSRVASAEQYFGPGTRLTVT.

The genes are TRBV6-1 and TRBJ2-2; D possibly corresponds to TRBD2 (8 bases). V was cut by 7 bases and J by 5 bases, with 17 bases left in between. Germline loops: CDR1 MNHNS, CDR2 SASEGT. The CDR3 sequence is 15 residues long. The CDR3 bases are TGTGCCAGCAAGCGGGGGACAGTTATAACCGGGGAGCTGTTTTTT. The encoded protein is CASKRGTVITGELFF.

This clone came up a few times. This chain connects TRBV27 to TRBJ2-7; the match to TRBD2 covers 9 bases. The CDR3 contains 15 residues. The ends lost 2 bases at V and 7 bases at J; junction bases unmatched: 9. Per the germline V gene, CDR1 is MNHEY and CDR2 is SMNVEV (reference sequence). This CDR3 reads CASSLRAGGPGEQYF. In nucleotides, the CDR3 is TGTGCCAGCAGTTTAAGAGCGGGAGGCCCTGGGGAGCAGTACTTC.

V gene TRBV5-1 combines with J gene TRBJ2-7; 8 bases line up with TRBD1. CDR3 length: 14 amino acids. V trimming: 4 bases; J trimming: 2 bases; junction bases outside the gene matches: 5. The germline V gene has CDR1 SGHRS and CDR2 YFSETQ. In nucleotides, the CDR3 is TGCGCCAGCAGCGAAGGGACAGGAACCTACGAGCAGTACTTC. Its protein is CASSEGTGTYEQYF.

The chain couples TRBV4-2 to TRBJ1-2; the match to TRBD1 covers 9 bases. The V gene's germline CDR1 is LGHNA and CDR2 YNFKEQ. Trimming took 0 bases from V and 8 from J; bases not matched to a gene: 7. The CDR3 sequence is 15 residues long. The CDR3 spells CASSQEIGTGKGYTF. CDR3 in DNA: TGTGCCAGCAGCCAAGAAATCGGGACAGGGAAAGGCTACACCTTC.